This TCR beta chain was profiled in a study of CD8 T cells in ankylosing spondylitis. TCRdb recomputed calls from the 5' RACE reads with MiXCR, one row per CDR3 protein. The sample consists of about 39,000 distinct CDR3 sequences, around 10% of them appearing once. The study's findings and limits: Disease-linked clones were CD8+ and relatively rare in peripheral blood.

This clonotype showed up many times. Its target is not known. This CDR3 has 16 residues. Trimming cost V 3 bases and J 4 bases, with 17 bases left between them. Germline V gene sequence: CDR1 SGHDT, CDR2 YYEEEE. The chain joins TRBV5-6 to TRBJ1-5, with a tentative D call TRBD1 (5 bases). Sequencing was carried out using blood, either unsorted or a sorted T cell fraction (not recorded which). The sequence came from a male donor with ankylosing spondylitis or in good health (not recorded which). The chain's CDR3 is CASSSGNWGRNQPQHF. DNA of the CDR3: TGTGCCAGCAGCTCCGGGAATTGGGGCCGAAATCAGCCCCAGCATTTT.